One and the same sample provided the 32 T cell receptor beta chains below, sequenced in a study of blood T cells in healthy people across ages. A sample-barcoded 5' primer and a J-beta primer mix were used in a second PCR of about 7 to 12 cycles. TCRdb redid the calling of the 5' RACE reads with MiXCR, one entry per CDR3 protein. Of about 1.4 million distinct CDR3 sequences listed, 45% to 70% were seen once; the top ten hold 6.5% to 8.5%. Sequences were obtained from blood. The source of these receptors is a man younger than 30 in good health.

V gene TRBV6-4 combines with J gene TRBJ2-2; 10 bases are shared with TRBD1. Germline trimming cut 5 bases from V and 6 bases from J; bases unmatched to any gene: 6. This CDR3 is built from 15 residues. The germline V gene encodes CDR1 MRHNA and CDR2 SNTAGT. The CDR3 nucleotides read TGTGCCAGCAGTCCCGGGACAGGGGCATCCGGGGAGCTGTTTTTT. This encodes CASSPGTGASGELFF.

This rearrangement joins TRBV4-2 to TRBJ2-3, with a weak D call TRBD1 (5 bases). The ends were cut back, 1 base at V and 1 base at J, with 12 bases in the middle. The CDR3 is 16 residues long. Germline V gene lookup returns CDR1 LGHNA and CDR2 YNFKEQ. CDR3: CASSQANGAGTDTQYF. The DNA of the CDR3 is TGTGCCAGCAGCCAAGCAAATGGGGCAGGCACAGATACGCAGTATTTT.

This sequence joins TRBV21-1 and TRBJ1-2; the table's TRBD1 call for D was not verified on the DNA. TRBV21-1 is assigned pseudogene status. The CDR3 has 15 residues. The CDR3 sequence is CASRSPQGEAYGYTF. The CDR3 DNA is TGTGCCAGCAGGTCGCCACAGGGGGAGGCATATGGCTACACCTTC.

The chain couples TRBV4-3 to TRBJ2-1, with 9 bases matching TRBD2. Germline-derived CDR1 and CDR2 are LGHNA and YSLEER. Losses at the gene ends were 0 bases for V and 7 bases for J; bases not matched to a gene: 7. The CDR3 extends over 16 amino acids. CDR3: CASSQDGGGGANEQFF. CDR3 sequence (DNA): TGCGCCAGCAGCCAAGATGGTGGCGGGGGGGCGAATGAGCAGTTCTTC.

The J gene is TRBJ2-7, the V gene TRBV10-2; D possibly corresponds to TRBD2 (6 bases). The germline CDR1 and CDR2 sequences are WSHSY and SAAADI. There are 13 residues in the CDR3. V lost 6 bases to trimming and J lost 3 bases, with 12 bases between them. The CDR3 DNA reads TGCGCCAGCAGCGGGACTCTGATCTACGAGCAGTACTTC. Protein sequence: CASSGTLIYEQYF.

The chain couples TRBV29-1 to TRBJ1-2; a weak D match, TRBD1 (5 bases). The germline V gene has CDR1 SQVTM and CDR2 ANQGSEA. Trimming took off 0 bases at V and 4 bases at J, with 18 bases between the two ends. This CDR3 has 16 residues. This CDR3 reads CSVEDLFWGKSYGYTF. In DNA, the CDR3 is TGCAGCGTTGAAGATCTCTTTTGGGGCAAGAGCTATGGCTACACCTTC.

This clonotype appeared a few times. The J gene is TRBJ2-7, the V gene TRBV12-3 or TRBV12-4; D gene ambiguous. This CDR3 spans 15 amino acids. V lost 3 bases to trimming and J lost 0 bases, with 12 bases between them. CDR3 DNA: TGTGCCAGCAGTTTTTTGGGCACAAGCTCCTACGAGCAGTACTTC. Protein product: CASSFLGTSSYEQYF.

DNA of the CDR3: TGTGCCAGCAGTGGGGGACAAAGCTATAGCAATCAGCCCCAGCATTTT. It specifies CASSGGQSYSNQPQHF. The chain is built from TRBV6-1 and TRBJ1-5; D is possibly TRBD1 (6 bases). V lost 4 bases to trimming and J lost 0 bases, with 13 bases between them. CDR1 and CDR2 (germline): MNHNS, SASEGT. The length of the CDR3 is 16 residues.

A note on this clonotype: A read error may produce the germline difference seen at one junction end. V gene TRBV5-1 combines with J gene TRBJ2-1; D is ambiguous. CDR3 length equals 14 residues. Germline lookup yields CDR1 SGHRS and CDR2 YFSETQ. The DNA of the CDR3 is TGCGCCAACACAAGTACAGTGTCCTACAATGAGCGGTTCTTC. Translation gives CANTSTVSYNERFF. Full variable domain (remainder filled in from reference TRBV5-1 and TRBJ2-1): KAGVTQTPRYLIKTRGQQVTLSCSPISGHRSVSWYQQTPGQGLQFLFEYFSETQRNKGNFPGRFSGRQFSNSRSEMNVSTLELGDSALYLCANTSTVSYNERFFGPGTRLTVL.

The chain uses TRBV4-1 and TRBJ2-7, with D perhaps matching TRBD1 or TRBD2 (5 bases each). Germline CDR1 reads MGHRA; CDR2 reads YSYEKL. The germline V and J ends were trimmed by 0 bases and 3 bases, with 15 bases remaining between them. The CDR3 is made up of 16 amino acids. The CDR3 bases are TGCGCCAGCAGCCAAGATGGTGGGGGATTAGGCTACGAGCAGTACTTC. It specifies CASSQDGGGLGYEQYF.

The count of this clonotype is one. V is TRBV3-1 and J is TRBJ2-4; 8 bases match TRBD2. The V and J ends lost 1 base and 6 bases, in that order; junction bases with no gene match: 2. Germline-derived CDR1 and CDR2 are LGHDT and YNNKEL (reference sequence). CDR3 length: 14 residues. CDR3 sequence: CASSQAGGVNIQYF. CDR3 DNA sequence: TGTGCCAGCAGCCAAGCGGGGGGGGTAAACATTCAGTACTTC.

This clonotype was seen only once. Germline is not matched at one junction end, which may reflect a read error. V and J are TRBV10-2 and TRBJ2-7; 9 bases agree with TRBD2. The J call may be mistaken, given a closer DNA end match to TRBJ2-1. The CDR3 has 12 amino acids. Germline assignment: CDR1 WSHSY and CDR2 SAAADI. In DNA form, the CDR3 reads TGCGCCGGCAGTCTGACTAGCGGAGAGCAGTTCTTC. It translates to CAGSLTSGEQFF.

For this clonotype: Germline and junction disagree at one end, which may indicate a read error. This chain joins TRBV4-1 and TRBJ2-1, with D perhaps TRBD1 (5 bases). This CDR3 has 12 amino acids. Germline-derived CDR1 and CDR2 are MGHRA and YSYEKL. For the CDR3, the DNA is TGCGCCGGCAGCCAAGAAGGGGTGGAGCAGTTCTTC. Amino acid sequence: CAGSQEGVEQFF.

The chain combines TRBV10-3 with TRBJ1-2; possibly TRBD1 for D (6 bases). Trimming shortened V by 11 bases and J by 5 bases, and 12 bases separated the two germline ends. Germline CDR1 and CDR2: ENHRY and SYGVKD. The CDR3 contains 11 residues. CDR3 in DNA: TGTGCCTTGGGGGCAGGGTATGGCTACACCTTC. It is translated as CALGAGYGYTF.

This clonotype came up a few times. The V gene is TRBV4-3, the J gene TRBJ2-3; a weak D match, TRBD2 (6 bases). Germline V lookup: CDR1 LGHNA, CDR2 YSLEER. The CDR3 loop spans 16 amino acids. V was pared by 0 bases and J by 3 bases, with 13 bases between. The DNA of the CDR3 is TGCGCCAGCAGCCAAGATAGCGGCTCCTTAACAGATACGCAGTATTTT. Amino acids: CASSQDSGSLTDTQYF.

Only a few counts were recorded for this clonotype. J is TRBJ1-2 and V is TRBV27, with 7 nucleotides matching TRBD1. The CDR3 extends over 13 amino acids. Trimming at V came to 5 bases and at J to 7 bases, leaving 7 bases not matched to a gene. In germline, CDR1 is MNHEY, CDR2 SMNVEV (reference sequence). The CDR3, as DNA: TGTGCCAGCAGTACCGAGGGGGCTGGTGGCTACACCTTC. Its protein is CASSTEGAGGYTF.

The chain uses TRBV12-3 or TRBV12-4 and TRBJ1-5, with D unresolved. This CDR3 spans 14 amino acids. V lost 6 bases to trimming and J lost 7 bases, with 16 bases between them. For the CDR3, the DNA is TGTGCCAGCAGCCGGGCCTTATCGGGGCAGCCCCAGCATTTT. It translates to CASSRALSGQPQHF.

The chain employs TRBV6-1 and TRBJ2-7; D perhaps matches TRBD2 (5 bases). Trimming cost V 6 bases and J 2 bases, with 11 bases left between them. The germline V gene has CDR1 MNHNS and CDR2 SASEGT. The CDR3 is 13 amino acids. As DNA, the CDR3 is TGTGCCAGCAGGGCACTAGGCACCTACGAGCAGTACTTC. Protein product: CASRALGTYEQYF.

This clonotype was observed a handful of times. The rearrangement uses TRBV4-1 and TRBJ2-1; D may be TRBD2 (5 bases). The V gene's germline CDR1 is MGHRA and CDR2 YSYEKL. The germline V and J ends were trimmed by 1 base and 10 bases, with 8 bases remaining between them. CDR3 length equals 12 residues. The CDR3 reads CASSQVLAEQFF. For the CDR3, the DNA is TGCGCCAGCAGCCAAGTGCTAGCAGAGCAGTTCTTC.

The J gene is TRBJ1-1, the V gene TRBV6-6, with D perhaps matching TRBD1 (6 bases). Trimming cost V 5 bases and J 7 bases, with 17 bases left between them. The CDR3 is 14 amino acids. The germline V gene has CDR1 MNHNY and CDR2 SVGAGI (reference sequence). This CDR3 reads CASSIRGAADEAFF. Here the CDR3 DNA reads TGTGCCAGCAGTATCCGGGGGGCCGCCGATGAAGCTTTCTTT.

This sequence joins TRBV7-2 and TRBJ1-3; 9 positions match TRBD1. Germline values: CDR1 SGHTA, CDR2 FQGNSA. The CDR3 has 16 amino acids. V dropped 5 bases and J dropped 3; count of bases not matched to a gene: 8. DNA of the CDR3: TGTGCCAGCAGCCCGGCGGGACAGGGTCTTGGAAACACCATATATTTT. Residues: CASSPAGQGLGNTIYF.

In nucleotides, the CDR3 is TGTGCCAGCAGCTCCCTAAGGGGCACGGAGACCCAGTACTTC. Translation gives CASSSLRGTETQYF. The chain couples TRBV11-2 to TRBJ2-7; maybe TRBD1 (5 bases). The closer fit of TRBJ2-5 to the DNA end suggests the J call may be wrong. The CDR3 loop spans 14 amino acids. Per germline, CDR1 SGHAT and CDR2 FQNNGV.

Only a few counts were recorded for this clonotype. This chain's CDR3 is CSARLYTGNAYGYTF. The DNA for the CDR3 is TGCAGCGCTCGATTATATACAGGGAATGCCTATGGCTACACCTTC. The chain employs TRBV29-1 and TRBJ1-2; perhaps TRBD1 as D (6 bases). The CDR3 is 15 residues long. In germline, CDR1 is SQVTM, CDR2 ANQGSEA. Trimming pared 7 bases from V and 4 bases from J, leaving 22 bases between.

V gene TRBV25-1 combines with J gene TRBJ2-6; D unresolved. The germline V gene has CDR1 MGHDK and CDR2 SYGVNS. The CDR3 has 18 residues. The V and J ends lost 3 bases and 0 bases respectively, with 15 bases between them. The CDR3 bases are TGTGCCAGCAGTGAGTATAGGGCACCTAACTCTGGGGCCAACGTCCTGACTTTC. It yields the protein CASSEYRAPNSGANVLTF.

CDR3 nucleotides: TGTGCCAGCAGTTTATGGGGGGGGAGGGGTCCCCTCTCTGGGGCCAACGTCCTGACTTTC. Translating it yields CASSLWGGRGPLSGANVLTF. This rearrangement joins TRBV28 to TRBJ2-6, with 7 bases fitting TRBD2. Germline CDR1 MDHEN, CDR2 SYDVKM. After removal of 0 bases from V and 0 bases from J, the junction contained 11 bases not matched to a gene. The CDR3 runs 20 residues.

V and J are TRBV29-1 and TRBJ2-7; tentative D call: TRBD2 (6 bases). The germline CDR1 and CDR2 sequences are SQVTM and ANQGSEA. The CDR3 is 13 amino acids. With 3 bases removed from V and 7 bases from J, the gap between germline ends came to 16 bases. DNA for the CDR3: TGCAGCGTTGATCGGACTACCAACAATGAGCAGTACTTC. Its protein is CSVDRTTNNEQYF.

The V call is TRBV28, the J call TRBJ2-3; 8 bases agree with TRBD2. V was pared by 6 bases and J by 7 bases, with 12 bases of the junction left unmatched. The CDR3 totals 15 residues. Germline V CDR1 and CDR2: MDHEN, SYDVKM. The CDR3 reads CASRTSGGPPNTQYF. CDR3 sequence (DNA): TGTGCCAGCAGGACGAGCGGGGGACCCCCGAATACGCAGTATTTT.

This chain connects TRBV27 to TRBJ1-5; no clear D gene. The length of the CDR3 is 14 residues. The germline V gene encodes CDR1 MNHEY and CDR2 SMNVEV (reference sequence). Between the trimmed V and J ends, which lost 3 bases and 4 bases, there was a span of 10 bases. CDR3 sequence: CASSLAHINQPQHF. The CDR3 DNA follows: TGTGCCAGCAGTTTGGCGCATATAAATCAGCCCCAGCATTTT.

This chain connects TRBV27 to TRBJ2-6; 7 bases align to TRBD1. The CDR3 runs 20 residues. The V segment lost 6 bases and the J segment 4 bases; nucleotides outside the gene matches: 21. Germline V gene lookup returns CDR1 MNHEY and CDR2 SMNVEV (reference sequence). The CDR3 DNA reads as TGTGCCAGCAGCCCCGATAAGGGGGCAGGCTATCATGGAGGGGCCAACGTCCTGACTTTC. Its protein is CASSPDKGAGYHGGANVLTF.

The chain uses TRBV20-1 and TRBJ2-5, with 12 nucleotides matching TRBD1. This CDR3 has 16 residues. Germline loops: CDR1 DFQATT, CDR2 SNEGSKA (reference sequence). Trimming removed 3 bases from V and 5 bases from J; junction bases left unmatched: 10. CDR3 in amino acids: CSASRDRGLAVETQYF. The DNA for the CDR3 is TGCAGTGCTAGCCGGGACAGGGGGCTCGCAGTGGAGACCCAGTACTTC.

The chain joins TRBV4-2 to TRBJ1-1, with D uncertain. Germline V lookup: CDR1 LGHNA, CDR2 YNFKEQ. CDR3 length equals 14 residues. The V end was cut by 0 bases, the J end by 6 bases, with 11 bases between. As DNA, the CDR3 is TGTGCCAGCAGCCAAGAACTTTTAGGTCCTGAAGCTTTCTTT. This sequence encodes CASSQELLGPEAFF.

V gene TRBV12-3 or TRBV12-4 combines with J gene TRBJ2-3, with D possibly matching TRBD1 (5 bases). V lost 1 base and J lost 4, with 12 bases in between. This CDR3 contains 15 residues. As DNA, the CDR3 is TGTGCCAGCAGTTTAGGCAGGGAATTCGCAGATACGCAGTATTTT. Translating gives CASSLGREFADTQYF.